This T cell receptor beta chain was captured by sequencing in a study of T-cell memory formation after mild COVID-19 (dated by TCRdb to about 2021). As for the study more broadly: Most TCR sequence clusters were specific to one of the two donors. T-cell clones expanding and contracting after mild COVID-19 in a couple of donors were tracked by longitudinal TCRalpha and TCRbeta repertoire sequencing. Two young, previously healthy adult volunteers made up the cohort, one male and one female. The paper's findings and limits, for the study overall: Contracting CD4+ clones were located mainly in the CM and EM memory subsets, whereas CD8+ clones were found to be enriched in EMRA. Only two mild cases were covered by the study, and larger cohorts that include severe cases with pre-infection samples were considered necessary. The detection of some responding clones in pre-infection memory suggests that pre-existing cross-reactive memory T cells joined the SARS-CoV-2 response. Clones contracting from day 15 to 85 had balanced CD4/CD8 phenotypes, while a second wave expanding from day 15 to 37 was biased towards CD4+. SARS-CoV-2 specificity of the second-wave clones peaking on day 37 was not confirmed.

From the cysteine through the phenylalanine, the CDR3 covers 15 amino acids. CDR3 DNA is the only sequence kept; it has 45 bases, read in frame from the first base. Trimming takes 0 bases from V and 10 bases from J, and the germline ends sit 16 bases apart. Ficoll-Paque density gradient centrifugation was the method used to isolate PBMCs. Reads for this sample came from an Illumina NovaSeq 6000. TCRalpha and TCRbeta cDNA libraries were constructed by 5'RACE with constant-segment primers, with sample barcodes and unique molecular identifiers being introduced. Trizol reagent was used to extract RNA from every sample. Libraries were amplified in two PCR steps, with a second sample barcode and Illumina TruSeq adapters added in the second step. Sequencing of the libraries was done on an Illumina NovaSeq, producing 2 x 150 bp paired-end reads. For the original study's pipeline: With migec v1.2.7, reads were demultiplexed and then collapsed into UMI-guided consensus sequences. Using mixcr v2.1.11, UMI consensuses were aligned to TRA and TRB V and J templates and then assembled into clonotypes. Expanded or contracted clonotypes were those called significant by both edgeR and NoisET, with noise models trained on biological replicates. For edgeR calls, a false discovery rate-adjusted p below 0.01 and a log2 fold-change threshold of 1 were applied. As an exploratory analysis of dynamics, max-normalized trajectories of the 1000 most abundant clonotypes were examined by PCA with hierarchical clustering. Each responding clone was given a CD4 or CD8 phenotype based on the CD4+ and CD8+ repertoires, which had been sequenced separately. The public reads were run again by TCRdb, first through fastp at Q25 and then through MiXCR, and only productive beta chains were kept. Entries that share a CDR3 protein sequence are merged under the most common genes and DNA. The V and J calls and clone size are TCRdb's, not the authors'. The sample table lists approximately 100,000 distinct CDR3 sequences, roughly an eighth of them with a count of one. Around 27% of the sample belongs to the ten largest clones.

Concerning this clonotype: Its recognized antigen is unknown. The sample holds no much larger clone one base away, and base qualities are not on file.

The rearrangement joined TRBV12-3 or TRBV12-4 to TRBJ2-1; TRBD2 is perhaps the D gene, given 6 matching bases. Material: PBMCs or a T cell subset sorted from them (not recorded which). This sequence was found in an adult woman who had mild COVID-19 (a few samples of this study predate the infection). The sample titles of this study are shuffled in the database, so cell type and time point are left out; the donor was told from shared clones. The DNA is as follows: TGTGCCAGCAGTTTAGCCTCTCGGGGAGGCGTAGAGCAGTTCTTC. This encodes CASSLASRGGVEQFF.